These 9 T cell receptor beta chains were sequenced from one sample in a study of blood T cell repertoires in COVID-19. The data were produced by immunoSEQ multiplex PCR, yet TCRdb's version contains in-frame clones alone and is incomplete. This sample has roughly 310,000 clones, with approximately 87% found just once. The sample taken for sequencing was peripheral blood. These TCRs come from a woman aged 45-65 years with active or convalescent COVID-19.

The CDR3 nucleotides are TGTGCCAGCAGCTTAGACCGACAGACCTACGAGCAGTACTTC. It translates to CASSLDRQTYEQYF. The chain has TRBV11-2 and TRBJ2-7, with TRBD1 as a possible D gene (5 bases). CDR1 and CDR2 (germline): SGHAT, FQNNGV. Deletions cut 0 bases from V and 2 bases from J, with 8 bases between. The CDR3 contains 14 residues. Filled out from reference TRBV11-2 and TRBJ2-7, the complete variable domain reads EAGVAQSPRYKIIEKRQSVAFWCNPISGHATLYWYQQILGQGPKLLIQFQNNGVVDDSQLPKDRFSAERLKGVDSTLKIQPAKLEDSAVYLCASSLDRQTYEQYFGPGTRLTVT.

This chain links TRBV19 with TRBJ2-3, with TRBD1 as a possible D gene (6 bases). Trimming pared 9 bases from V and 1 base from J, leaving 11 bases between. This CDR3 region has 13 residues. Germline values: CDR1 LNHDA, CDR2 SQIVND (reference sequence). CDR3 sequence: CASRQVGTDTQYF. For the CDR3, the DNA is TGTGCCAGCCGACAGGTGGGCACAGATACGCAGTATTTT.

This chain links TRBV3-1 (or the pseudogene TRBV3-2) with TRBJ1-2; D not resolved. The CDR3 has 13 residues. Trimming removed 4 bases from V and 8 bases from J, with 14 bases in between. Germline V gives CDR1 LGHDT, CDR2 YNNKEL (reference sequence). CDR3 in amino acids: CASSPGERLGYTF. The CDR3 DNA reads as TGTGCCAGCAGCCCCGGGGAGAGGCTGGGCTACACCTTC.

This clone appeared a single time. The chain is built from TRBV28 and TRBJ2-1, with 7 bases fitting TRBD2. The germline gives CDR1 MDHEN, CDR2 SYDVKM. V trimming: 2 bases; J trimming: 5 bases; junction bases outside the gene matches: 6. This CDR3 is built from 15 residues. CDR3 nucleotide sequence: TGTGCCAGCAGTTTAGGCGGACTAGGGAACAATGAGCAGTTCTTC. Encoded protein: CASSLGGLGNNEQFF. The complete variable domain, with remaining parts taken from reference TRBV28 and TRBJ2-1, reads DVKVTQSSRYLVKRTGEKVFLECVQDMDHENMFWYRQDPGLGLRLIYFSYDVKMKEKGDIPEGYSVSREKKERFSLILESASTNQTSMYLCASSLGGLGNNEQFFGPGTRLTVL.

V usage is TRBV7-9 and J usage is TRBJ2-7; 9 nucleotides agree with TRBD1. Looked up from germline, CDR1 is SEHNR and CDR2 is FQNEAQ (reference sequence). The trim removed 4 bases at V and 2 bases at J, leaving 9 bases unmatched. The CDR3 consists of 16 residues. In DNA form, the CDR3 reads TGTGCCAGCAGCTCTTCCCCCGGGACAGGGCCCTACGAGCAGTACTTC. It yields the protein CASSSSPGTGPYEQYF. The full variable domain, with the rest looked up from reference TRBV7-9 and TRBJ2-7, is DTGVSQNPRHKITKRGQNVTFRCDPISEHNRLYWYRQTLGQGPEFLTYFQNEAQLEKSRLLSDRFSAERPKGSFSTLEIQRTEQGDSAMYLCASSSSPGTGPYEQYFGPGTRLTVT.

The CDR3 sequence: CASSLAGFREAFF. CDR3 bases: TGTGCCAGCAGTTTAGCGGGCTTTCGTGAAGCTTTCTTT. This chain uses TRBV12-3 or TRBV12-4 with TRBJ1-1; D unclear. This CDR3 region has 13 residues. The ends were cut back, 0 bases at V and 7 bases at J, with 9 bases in the middle.

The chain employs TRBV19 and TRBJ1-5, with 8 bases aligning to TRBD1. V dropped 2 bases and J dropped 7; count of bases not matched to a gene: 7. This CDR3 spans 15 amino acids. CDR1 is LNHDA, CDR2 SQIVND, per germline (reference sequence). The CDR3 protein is CASSISDREKQPQHF. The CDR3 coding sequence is TGTGCCAGTAGTATATCGGACAGGGAGAAGCAGCCCCAGCATTTT.

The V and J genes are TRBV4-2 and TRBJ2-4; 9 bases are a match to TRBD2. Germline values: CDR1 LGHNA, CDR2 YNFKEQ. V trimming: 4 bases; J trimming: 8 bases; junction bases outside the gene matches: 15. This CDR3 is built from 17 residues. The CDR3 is CASSRPQAGGLRDIQYF. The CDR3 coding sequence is TGTGCCAGCAGCCGCCCTCAGGCGGGGGGGCTAAGGGACATTCAGTACTTC.

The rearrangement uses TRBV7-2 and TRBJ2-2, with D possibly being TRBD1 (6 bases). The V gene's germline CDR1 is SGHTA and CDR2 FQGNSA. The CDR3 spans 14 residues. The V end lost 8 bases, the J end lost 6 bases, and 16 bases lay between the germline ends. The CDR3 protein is CASEVQGRSGELFF. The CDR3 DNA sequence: TGTGCCAGCGAAGTACAGGGCCGGTCCGGGGAGCTGTTTTTT. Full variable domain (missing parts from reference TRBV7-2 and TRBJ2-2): GAGVSQSPSNKVTEKGKDVELRCDPISGHTALYWYRQSLGQGLEFLIYFQGNSAPDKSGLPSDRFSAERTGGSVSTLTIQRTQQEDSAVYLCASEVQGRSGELFFGEGSRLTVL.